The T cell receptor beta chain under discussion was sequenced for a study of T cells in Graves' hyperthyroidism and ophthalmopathy. This clonotype was recorded once. Germline V CDR1 and CDR2: SGHTA, FQGNSA. This CDR3 spans 14 amino acids. V trimming: 5 bases; J trimming: 3 bases; junction bases outside the gene matches: 7. TCR beta CDR3 regions were amplified from RNA transcripts. HTBI primers were the set used in a first-round RT-PCR of the TCR CDR3. A single record per CDR3 protein comes from TCRdb applying MiXCR to the multiplex PCR reads. Found here are 700,000 to 950,000 distinct CDR3 sequences, approximately 40% of them singletons; the top ten hold around a third.

Sequenced: blood. The clonotype originates from a woman aged 35 to 49 with Graves' hyperthyroidism. The chain has TRBV7-2 and TRBJ2-7, with 7 bases aligning to TRBD1. CDR3 sequence reads: CASSAGTALYEQYF. Written as DNA, the CDR3 is TGTGCCAGCAGCGCCGGGACAGCCCTCTACGAGCAGTACTTC.